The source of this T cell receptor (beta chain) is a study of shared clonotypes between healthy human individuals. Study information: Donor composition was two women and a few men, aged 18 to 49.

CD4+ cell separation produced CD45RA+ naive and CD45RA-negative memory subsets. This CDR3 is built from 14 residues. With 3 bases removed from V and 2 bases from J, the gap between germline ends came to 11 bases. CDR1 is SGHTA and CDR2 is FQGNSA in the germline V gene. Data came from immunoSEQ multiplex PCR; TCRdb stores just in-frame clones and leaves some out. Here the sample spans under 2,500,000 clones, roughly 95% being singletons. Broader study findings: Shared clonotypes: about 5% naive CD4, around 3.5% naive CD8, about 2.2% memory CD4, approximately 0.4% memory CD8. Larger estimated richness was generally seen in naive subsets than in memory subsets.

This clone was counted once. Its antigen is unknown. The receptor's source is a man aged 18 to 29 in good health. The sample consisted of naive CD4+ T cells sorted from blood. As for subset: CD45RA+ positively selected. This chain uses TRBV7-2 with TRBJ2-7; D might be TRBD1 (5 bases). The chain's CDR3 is CASSFRQPPYEQYF. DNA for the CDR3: TGTGCCAGCAGCTTTAGACAGCCCCCCTACGAGCAGTACTTC.